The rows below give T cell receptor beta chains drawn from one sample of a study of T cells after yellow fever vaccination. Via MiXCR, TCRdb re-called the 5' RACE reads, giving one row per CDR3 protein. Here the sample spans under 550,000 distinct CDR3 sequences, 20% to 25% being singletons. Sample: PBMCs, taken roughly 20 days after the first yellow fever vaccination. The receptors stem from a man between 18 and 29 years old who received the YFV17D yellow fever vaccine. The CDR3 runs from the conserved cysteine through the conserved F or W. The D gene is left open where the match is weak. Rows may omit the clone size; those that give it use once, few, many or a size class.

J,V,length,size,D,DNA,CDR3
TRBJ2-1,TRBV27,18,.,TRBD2,TGTGCCAGCAGTCCCCTCGTAGTAGCGGGGAGCTCCTACAATGAGCAGTTCTTC,CASSPLVVAGSSYNEQFF
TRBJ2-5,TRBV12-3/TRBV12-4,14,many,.,TGTGCCAGCAGACACACTATACGAGGGGAGACCCAGTACTTC,CASRHTIRGETQYF
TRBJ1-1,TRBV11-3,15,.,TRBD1,TGTGCCAGCAGCTTTAGACAGGGAGAGAAAGGTGAAGCTTTCTTT,CASSFRQGEKGEAFF
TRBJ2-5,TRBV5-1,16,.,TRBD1,TGCGCCAGCAGCATGGGACAGGGAGATCGGTGGGAGACCCAGTACTTC,CASSMGQGDRWETQYF
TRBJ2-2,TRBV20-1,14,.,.,TGCAGTGCTTTTGTCGGGGATAGCACCGGGGAGCTGTTTTTT,CSAFVGDSTGELFF
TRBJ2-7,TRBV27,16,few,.,TGTGCCAGCAGTTTATTCTTCGGGGGCCCCGCCTACGAGCAGTACTTC,CASSLFFGGPAYEQYF
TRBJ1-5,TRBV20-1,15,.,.,TGCAGTGCTAGAGATAGGGCCGGTAGCAATCAGCCCCAGCATTTT,CSARDRAGSNQPQHF
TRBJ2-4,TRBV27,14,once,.,TGTGCCAGCATGGGCGGCTTAGCCAAAAACATTCAGTACTTC,CASMGGLAKNIQYF
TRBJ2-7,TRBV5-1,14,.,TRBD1,TGCGCCAGCAGCTCTCTAGGGGACAGGGGGCTCAAGTACTTC,CASSSLGDRGLKYF
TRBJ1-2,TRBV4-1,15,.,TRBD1,TGCGCCAGCAGCCAAGGATTGGACAGGGGATATGGCTACACCTTC,CASSQGLDRGYGYTF
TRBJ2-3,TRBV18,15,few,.,TGTGCCAGCTCACCAGGGCCCCCTCCGGCAGATACGCAGTATTTT,CASSPGPPPADTQYF
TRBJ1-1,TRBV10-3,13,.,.,TGTGCCATCAGGGCAGGTCCGGGCACTGAAGCTTTCTTT,CAIRAGPGTEAFF
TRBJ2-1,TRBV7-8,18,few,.,TGTGCCAGCAGCTTAACCCCCGACGACAGGATTATATACAATGAGCAGTTCTTC,CASSLTPDDRIIYNEQFF
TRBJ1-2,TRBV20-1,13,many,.,TGCAGTGCTAGTTGGGGTAGGGTTGGTGGCTACACCTTC,CSASWGRVGGYTF
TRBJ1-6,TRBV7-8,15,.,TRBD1,TGTGCCAGCCGTAATCTGGACAGGGACAATTCACCCCTCCACTTT,CASRNLDRDNSPLHF
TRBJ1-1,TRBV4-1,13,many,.,TGCGCCAGCAGCCAAGTAGTGAACACTGAAGCTTTCTTT,CASSQVVNTEAFF
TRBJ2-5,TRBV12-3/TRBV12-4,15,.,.,TGTGCCAGCAGCTTCGGCCGGGCCAGTTCGCAGACCCAGTACTTC,CASSFGRASSQTQYF
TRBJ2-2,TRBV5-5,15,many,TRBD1,TGTGCCAGCAGCCTCGGGACAGGGGGAACCGGGGAGCTGTTTTTT,CASSLGTGGTGELFF
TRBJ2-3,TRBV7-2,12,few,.,TGTGCCAGCACCAGGACAACCGATACGCAGTATTTT,CASTRTTDTQYF
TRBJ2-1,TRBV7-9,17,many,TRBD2,TGTGCCAGCAGCTTATATAGCGGGGGGTACTCCTACAATGAGCAGTTCTTC,CASSLYSGGYSYNEQFF
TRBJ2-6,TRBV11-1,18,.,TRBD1,TGTGCCAGCAGCTTCGGACAGGGTTTTTTCTCTGGGGCCAACGTCCTGACTTTC,CASSFGQGFFSGANVLTF
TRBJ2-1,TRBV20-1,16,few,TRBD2,TGCAGTGCTAGTAGCGGGGGGGCGAGCTCCTACAATGAGCAGTTCTTC,CSASSGGASSYNEQFF
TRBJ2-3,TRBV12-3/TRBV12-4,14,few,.,TGTGCCAGCAGTTTCCAGGGAAACACAGATACGCAGTATTTT,CASSFQGNTDTQYF
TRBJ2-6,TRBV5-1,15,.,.,TGCGCCAGCAGCTTGGCCTCGGCTGGGGCCAACGTCCTGACTTTC,CASSLASAGANVLTF
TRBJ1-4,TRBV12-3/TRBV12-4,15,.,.,TGTGCCAGCAGTCCCTCGGGACGGGTTAATGAAAAACTGTTTTTT,CASSPSGRVNEKLFF
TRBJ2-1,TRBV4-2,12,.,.,TGTGCCAGCAGCCAAGAGGGGACCGAGCAGTTCTTC,CASSQEGTEQFF
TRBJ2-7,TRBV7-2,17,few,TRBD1,TGTGCCAGCAGCCCACCCTTAGGGCAGGGGGCTCTCAACGAGCAGTACTTC,CASSPPLGQGALNEQYF
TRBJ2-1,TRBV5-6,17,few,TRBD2,TGTGCCAGCAGCCCGGAGGCGGGAGGACTACCCTACAATGAGCAGTTCTTC,CASSPEAGGLPYNEQFF
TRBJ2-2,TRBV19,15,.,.,TGTGCCAGTAGTACAGCGACTCACAACACCGGGGAGCTGTTTTTT,CASSTATHNTGELFF
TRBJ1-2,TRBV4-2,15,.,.,TGTGCCAGCAGCCAAGTACAGGTCCTAAGTTCTGGCTACACCTTC,CASSQVQVLSSGYTF